This T cell receptor beta chain was sequenced in a study of low-dose radiotherapy and immunotherapy resistance in tumors. Many counts were recorded for this clonotype. Primers used for first-strand cDNA, a TRAV- and TRBV-specific set, covered both alpha and beta chains. A constant-region primer paired with the V-primer adapter amplified TCRs over about 20 PCR cycles. In vitro transcription served to amplify the isolated mRNA. A single record per CDR3 protein comes from TCRdb applying MiXCR to the reads. The sample lists 65,000 to 85,000 distinct CDR3 sequences; around 17% were seen once. CDR1 is SGHAT, CDR2 FQNNGV, per germline. This CDR3 spans 14 amino acids. V lost 6 bases, J lost 2 bases, and 11 bases lay in between. The time point: after trial treatment. Treatment: LDRT plus nivolumab, ipilimumab, low-dose cyclophosphamide and aspirin (RACIN trial). Patients who could take part had advanced solid tumors with no tumor-infiltrating lymphocytes.

The sample consisted of PBMCs, taken after low-dose radiotherapy plus immunotherapy. This chain uses TRBV11-2 with TRBJ2-1, with D perhaps TRBD2 (5 bases). This TCR derives from a male donor with prostate cancer. The CDR3 region has the DNA TGTGCCAGCAGTTTGGAGCGGACCTACAATGAGCAGTTCTTC. Translation gives CASSLERTYNEQFF.